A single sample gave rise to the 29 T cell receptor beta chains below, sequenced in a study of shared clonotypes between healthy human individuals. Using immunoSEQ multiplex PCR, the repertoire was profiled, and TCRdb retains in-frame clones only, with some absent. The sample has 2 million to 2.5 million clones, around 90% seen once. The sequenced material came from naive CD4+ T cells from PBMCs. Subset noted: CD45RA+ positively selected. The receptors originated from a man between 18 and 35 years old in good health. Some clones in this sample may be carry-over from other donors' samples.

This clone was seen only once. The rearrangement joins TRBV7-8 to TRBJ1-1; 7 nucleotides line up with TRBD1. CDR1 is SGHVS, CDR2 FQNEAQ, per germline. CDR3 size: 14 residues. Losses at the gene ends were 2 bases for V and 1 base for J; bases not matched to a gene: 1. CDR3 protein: CASSLTGENTEAFF. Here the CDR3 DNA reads TGTGCCAGCAGCTTAACAGGGGAGAACACTGAAGCTTTCTTT. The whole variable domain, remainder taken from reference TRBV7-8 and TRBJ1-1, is GAGVSQSPRYKVAKRGQDVALRCDPISGHVSLFWYQQALGQGPEFLTYFQNEAQLDKSGLPSDRFFAERPEGSVSTLKIQRTQQEDSAVYLCASSLTGENTEAFFGQGTRLTVV.

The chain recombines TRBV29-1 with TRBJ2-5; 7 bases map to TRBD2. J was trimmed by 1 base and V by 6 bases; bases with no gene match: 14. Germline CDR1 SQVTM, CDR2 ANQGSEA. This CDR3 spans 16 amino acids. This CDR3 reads CSVAPFLAGSQETQYF. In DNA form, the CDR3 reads TGCAGCGTCGCCCCCTTCTTAGCGGGTAGCCAAGAGACCCAGTACTTC.

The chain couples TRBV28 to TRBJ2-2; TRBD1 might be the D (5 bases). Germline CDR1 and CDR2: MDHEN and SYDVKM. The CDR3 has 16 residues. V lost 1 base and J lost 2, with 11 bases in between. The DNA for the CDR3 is TGTGCCAGCAGTTTATTGGGCAGGGCAAACACCGGGGAGCTGTTTTTT. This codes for CASSLLGRANTGELFF.

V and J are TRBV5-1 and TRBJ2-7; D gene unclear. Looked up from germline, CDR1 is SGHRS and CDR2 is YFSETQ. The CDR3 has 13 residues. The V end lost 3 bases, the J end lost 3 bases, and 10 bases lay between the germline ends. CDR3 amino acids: CASSSFSLYEQYF. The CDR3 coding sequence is TGCGCCAGCAGCTCATTCAGTCTCTACGAGCAGTACTTC.

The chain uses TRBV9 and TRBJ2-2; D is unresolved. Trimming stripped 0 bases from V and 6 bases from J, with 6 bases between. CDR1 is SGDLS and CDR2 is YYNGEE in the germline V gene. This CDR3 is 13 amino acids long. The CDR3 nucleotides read TGTGCCAGCAGCGTAGAGGTAGCCGGGGAGCTGTTTTTT. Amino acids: CASSVEVAGELFF.

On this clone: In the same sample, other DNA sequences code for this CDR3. The DNA for the CDR3 is TGTGCCAGCAGCTTAGAATTAGGACCCTACGAGCAGTACTTC. It specifies CASSLELGPYEQYF. This rearrangement joins TRBV7-2 to TRBJ2-7; D ambiguous. The V end was cut by 1 base, the J end by 2 bases, with 9 bases between. The CDR3 is 14 residues long. Germline values: CDR1 SGHTA, CDR2 FQGNSA.

The CDR3: CASSQGPGQVSILNIQYF. The CDR3 nucleotides read TGCGCCAGCAGTCAAGGTCCGGGACAGGTCTCGATTTTAAACATTCAGTACTTC. This chain joins TRBV23-1 and TRBJ2-4; 8 nucleotides line up with TRBD1. TRBV23-1 is sorted into the ORF group, with uncertain function. V shed 2 bases and J 6 bases; nucleotides not matched to a gene: 15. The CDR3 extends over 18 amino acids.

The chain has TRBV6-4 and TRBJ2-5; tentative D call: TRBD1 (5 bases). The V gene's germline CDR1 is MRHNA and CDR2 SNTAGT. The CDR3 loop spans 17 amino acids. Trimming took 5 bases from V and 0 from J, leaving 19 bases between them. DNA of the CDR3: TGTGCCAGCAGTACCGCCCGAAGGGGCGGCCACCAAGAGACCCAGTACTTC. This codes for CASSTARRGGHQETQYF.

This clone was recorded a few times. DNA of the CDR3: TGTGCCAGCGTCGGGGGAATGAACACTGAAGCTTTCTTT. Its protein product is CASVGGMNTEAFF. J is TRBJ1-1 and V is TRBV2; D might be TRBD1 (5 bases). CDR3 length: 13 amino acids. Trimming pared 8 bases from V and 0 bases from J, leaving 10 bases between. The germline gives CDR1 SNHLY, CDR2 FYNNEI.

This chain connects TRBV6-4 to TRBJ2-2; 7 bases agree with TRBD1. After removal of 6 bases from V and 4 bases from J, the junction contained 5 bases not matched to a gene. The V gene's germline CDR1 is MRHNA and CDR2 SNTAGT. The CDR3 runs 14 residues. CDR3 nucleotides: TGTGCCAGCAGATTAGGGGGCGGCACCGGGGAGCTGTTTTTT. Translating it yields CASRLGGGTGELFF.

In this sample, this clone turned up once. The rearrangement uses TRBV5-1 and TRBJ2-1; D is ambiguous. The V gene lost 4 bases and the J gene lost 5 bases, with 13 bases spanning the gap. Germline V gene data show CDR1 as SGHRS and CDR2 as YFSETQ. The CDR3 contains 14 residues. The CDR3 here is CASSLGGRNNEQFF. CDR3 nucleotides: TGCGCCAGCAGCCTGGGTGGACGGAACAATGAGCAGTTCTTC.

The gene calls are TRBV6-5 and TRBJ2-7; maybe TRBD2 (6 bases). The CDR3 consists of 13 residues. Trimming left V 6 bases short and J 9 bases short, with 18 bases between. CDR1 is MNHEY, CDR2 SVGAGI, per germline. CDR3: CASSPGGGSRQYF. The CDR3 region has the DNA TGTGCCAGCAGCCCGGGTGGGGGGTCGAGGCAGTACTTC.

This chain's CDR3 is CASSGRVEQFF. CDR3 nucleotide sequence: TGTGCCAGCAGTGGTAGGGTCGAGCAGTTCTTC. V gene TRBV28 combines with J gene TRBJ2-1; no reliable D call. There are 11 residues in the CDR3. V lost 5 bases, J lost 10 bases, and 9 bases lay in between. Germline V gives CDR1 MDHEN, CDR2 SYDVKM.

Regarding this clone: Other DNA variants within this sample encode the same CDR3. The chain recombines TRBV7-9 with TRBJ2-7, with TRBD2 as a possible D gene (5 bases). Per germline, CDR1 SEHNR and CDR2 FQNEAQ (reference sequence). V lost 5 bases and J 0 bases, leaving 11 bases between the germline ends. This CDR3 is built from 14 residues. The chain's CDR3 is CASSPTTSSYEQYF. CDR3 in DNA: TGTGCCAGCAGCCCCACCACTAGCTCCTACGAGCAGTACTTC.

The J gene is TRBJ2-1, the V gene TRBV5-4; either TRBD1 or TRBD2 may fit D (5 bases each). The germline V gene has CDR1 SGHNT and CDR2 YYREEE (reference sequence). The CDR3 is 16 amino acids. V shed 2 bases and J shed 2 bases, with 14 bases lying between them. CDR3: CASSLPRMGAYNEQFF. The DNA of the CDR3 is TGTGCCAGCAGCTTACCGAGGATGGGGGCCTACAATGAGCAGTTCTTC.

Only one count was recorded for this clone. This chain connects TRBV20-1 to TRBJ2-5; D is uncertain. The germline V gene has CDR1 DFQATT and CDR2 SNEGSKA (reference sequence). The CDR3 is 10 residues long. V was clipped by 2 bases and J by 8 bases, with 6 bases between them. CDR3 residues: CSARKTTQYF. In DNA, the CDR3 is TGCAGTGCTAGAAAGACTACCCAGTACTTC.

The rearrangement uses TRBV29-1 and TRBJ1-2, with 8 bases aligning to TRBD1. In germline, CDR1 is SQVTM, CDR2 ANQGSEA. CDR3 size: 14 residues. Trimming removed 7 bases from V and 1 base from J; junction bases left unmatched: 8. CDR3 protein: CSAGGQEVNYGYTF. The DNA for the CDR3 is TGCAGCGCCGGGGGACAGGAGGTTAACTATGGCTACACCTTC.

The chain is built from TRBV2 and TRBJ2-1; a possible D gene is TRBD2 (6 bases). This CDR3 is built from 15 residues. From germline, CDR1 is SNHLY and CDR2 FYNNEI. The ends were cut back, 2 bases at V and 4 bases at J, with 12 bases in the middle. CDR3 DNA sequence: TGTGCCAGCAGTGAACTTAGCGGTGCTTACAATGAGCAGTTCTTC. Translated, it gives CASSELSGAYNEQFF.

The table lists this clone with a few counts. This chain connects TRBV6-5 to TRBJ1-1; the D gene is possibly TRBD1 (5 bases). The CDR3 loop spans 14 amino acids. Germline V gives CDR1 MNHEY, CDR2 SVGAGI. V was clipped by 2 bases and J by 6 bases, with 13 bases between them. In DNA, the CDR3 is TGTGCCAGCAGTTACAATCGTAGACAGCCTGAAGCTTTCTTT. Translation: CASSYNRRQPEAFF.

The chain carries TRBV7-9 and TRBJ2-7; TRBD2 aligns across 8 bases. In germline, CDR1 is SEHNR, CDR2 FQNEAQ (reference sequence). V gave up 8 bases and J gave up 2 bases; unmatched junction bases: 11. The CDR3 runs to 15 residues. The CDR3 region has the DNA TGTGCCAGCGAGTCTCGGGAGGGAGGGACCTACGAGCAGTACTTC. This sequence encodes CASESREGGTYEQYF.

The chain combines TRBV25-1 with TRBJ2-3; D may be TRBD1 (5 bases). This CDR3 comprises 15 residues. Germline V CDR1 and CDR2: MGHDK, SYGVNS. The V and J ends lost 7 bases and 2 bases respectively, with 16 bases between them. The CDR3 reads CASKGPRAYTDTQYF. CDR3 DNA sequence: TGTGCCAGCAAGGGCCCCAGGGCCTACACAGATACGCAGTATTTT.

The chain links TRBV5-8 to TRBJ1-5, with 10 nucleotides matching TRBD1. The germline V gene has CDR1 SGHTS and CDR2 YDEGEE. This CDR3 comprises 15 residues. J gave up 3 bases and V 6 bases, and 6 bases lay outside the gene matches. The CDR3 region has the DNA TGTGCCAGCATCTCCGGGACAGGGGTCAATCAGCCCCAGCATTTT. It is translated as CASISGTGVNQPQHF.

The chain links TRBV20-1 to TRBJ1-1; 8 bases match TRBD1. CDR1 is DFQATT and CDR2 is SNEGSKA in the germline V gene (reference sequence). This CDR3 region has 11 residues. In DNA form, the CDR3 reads TGCAGGCTCGTACAGGGGGGGATAGCTTTCTTT. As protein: CRLVQGGIAFF.

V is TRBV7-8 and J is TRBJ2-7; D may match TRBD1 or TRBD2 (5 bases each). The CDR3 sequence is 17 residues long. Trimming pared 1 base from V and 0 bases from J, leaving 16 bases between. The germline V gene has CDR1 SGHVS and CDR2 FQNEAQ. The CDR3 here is CASSLEGRWKPSYEQYF. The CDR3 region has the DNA TGTGCCAGCAGCTTAGAGGGACGGTGGAAACCCTCCTACGAGCAGTACTTC.

Here the CDR3 reads CASSWSFKETQYF. Written as DNA, the CDR3 is TGTGCCAGCAGCTGGTCCTTTAAAGAGACCCAGTACTTC. V and J are TRBV7-8 and TRBJ2-5; unclear D gene. With 4 bases removed from V and 3 bases from J, the gap between germline ends came to 9 bases. This CDR3 is built from 13 residues. Germline lookup yields CDR1 SGHVS and CDR2 FQNEAQ.

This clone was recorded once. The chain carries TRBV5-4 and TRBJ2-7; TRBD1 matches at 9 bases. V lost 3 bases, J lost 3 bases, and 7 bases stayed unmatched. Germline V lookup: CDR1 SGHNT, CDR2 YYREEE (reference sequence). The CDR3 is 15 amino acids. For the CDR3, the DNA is TGTGCCAGCAGCTCCCGGGACAGGGCTGACTACGAGCAGTACTTC. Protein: CASSSRDRADYEQYF.

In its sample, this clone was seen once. The CDR3 protein is CASSLAGADIQYF. Here the CDR3 DNA reads TGCGCCAGCAGCTTGGCGGGAGCGGACATTCAGTACTTC. This chain joins TRBV5-1 and TRBJ2-4, with a possible D match to TRBD2 (6 bases). Trimming pared 0 bases from V and 8 bases from J, leaving 9 bases between. The CDR3 totals 13 residues. Germline V gives CDR1 SGHRS, CDR2 YFSETQ.

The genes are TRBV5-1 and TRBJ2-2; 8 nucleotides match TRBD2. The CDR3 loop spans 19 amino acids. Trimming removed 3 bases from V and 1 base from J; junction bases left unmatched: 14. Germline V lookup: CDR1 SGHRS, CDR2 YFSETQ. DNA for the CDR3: TGCGCCAGCAGCTCCTGGGGTCCCGGGAGGGCCTTGAACACCGGGGAGCTGTTTTTT. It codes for CASSSWGPGRALNTGELFF.

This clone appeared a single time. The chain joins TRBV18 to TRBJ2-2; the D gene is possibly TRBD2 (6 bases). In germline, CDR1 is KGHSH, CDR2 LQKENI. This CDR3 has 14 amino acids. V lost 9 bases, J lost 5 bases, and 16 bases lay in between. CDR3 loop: CASFSGVRTGELFF. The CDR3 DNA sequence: TGTGCCAGTTTTTCGGGAGTTCGGACCGGGGAGCTGTTTTTT. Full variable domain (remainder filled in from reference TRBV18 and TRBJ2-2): NAGVMQNPRHLVRRRGQEARLRCSPMKGHSHVYWYRQLPEEGLKFMVYLQKENIIDESGMPKERFSAEFPKEGPSILRIQQVVRGDSAAYFCASFSGVRTGELFFGEGSRLTVL.